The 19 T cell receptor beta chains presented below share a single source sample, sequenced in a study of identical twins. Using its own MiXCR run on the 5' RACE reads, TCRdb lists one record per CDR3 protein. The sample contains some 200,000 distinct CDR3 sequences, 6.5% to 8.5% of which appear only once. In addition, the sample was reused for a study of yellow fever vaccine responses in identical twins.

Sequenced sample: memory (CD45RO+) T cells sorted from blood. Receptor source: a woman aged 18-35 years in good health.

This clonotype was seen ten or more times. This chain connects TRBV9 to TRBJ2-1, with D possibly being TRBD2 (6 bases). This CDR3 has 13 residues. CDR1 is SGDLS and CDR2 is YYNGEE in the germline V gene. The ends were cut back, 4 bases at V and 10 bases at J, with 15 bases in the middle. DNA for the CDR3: TGTGCCAGCAGCTCAACTAGCTTGGGCGAGCAGTTCTTC. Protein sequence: CASSSTSLGEQFF.

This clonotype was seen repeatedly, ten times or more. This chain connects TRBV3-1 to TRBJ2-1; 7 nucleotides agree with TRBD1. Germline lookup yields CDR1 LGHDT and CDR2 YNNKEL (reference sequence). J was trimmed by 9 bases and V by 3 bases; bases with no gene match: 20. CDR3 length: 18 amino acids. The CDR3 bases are TGTGCCAGCAGCCAGGAGTCCGGGACAGCTACTGGGATCGTTGAGCAGTTCTTC. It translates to CASSQESGTATGIVEQFF.

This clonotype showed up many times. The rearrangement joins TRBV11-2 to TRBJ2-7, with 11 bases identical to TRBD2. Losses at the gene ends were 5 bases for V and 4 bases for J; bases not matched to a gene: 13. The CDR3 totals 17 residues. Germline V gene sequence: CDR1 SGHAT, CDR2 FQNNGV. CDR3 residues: CASSRRLSGRASYEQYF. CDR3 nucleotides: TGTGCCAGCAGCCGAAGGCTTAGCGGGAGGGCCTCTTACGAGCAGTACTTC. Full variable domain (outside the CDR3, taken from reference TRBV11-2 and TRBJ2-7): EAGVAQSPRYKIIEKRQSVAFWCNPISGHATLYWYQQILGQGPKLLIQFQNNGVVDDSQLPKDRFSAERLKGVDSTLKIQPAKLEDSAVYLCASSRRLSGRASYEQYFGPGTRLTVT.

The CDR3 here is CASSRHLQSNIQYF. Written as DNA, the CDR3 is TGCGCCAGCAGCCGACACCTTCAGAGCAACATTCAGTACTTC. The chain uses TRBV23-1 and TRBJ2-4; D not certain. TRBV23-1 is an ORF for which the function is uncertain. This CDR3 is 14 amino acids long. Between the trimmed V and J ends, which lost 6 bases and 7 bases, there was a span of 16 bases.

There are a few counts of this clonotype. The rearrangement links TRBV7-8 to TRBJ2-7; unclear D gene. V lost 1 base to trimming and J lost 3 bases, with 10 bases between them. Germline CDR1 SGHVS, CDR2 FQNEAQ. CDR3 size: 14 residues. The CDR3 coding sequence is TGTGCCAGCAGCTTAGTGACTCGAGACTACGAGCAGTACTTC. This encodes CASSLVTRDYEQYF.

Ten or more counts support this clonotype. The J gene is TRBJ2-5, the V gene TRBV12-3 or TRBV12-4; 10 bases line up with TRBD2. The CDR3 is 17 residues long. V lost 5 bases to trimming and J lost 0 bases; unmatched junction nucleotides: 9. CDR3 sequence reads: CASSPALTSGYQETQYF. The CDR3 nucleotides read TGTGCCAGCAGTCCTGCCCTGACTAGCGGGTACCAAGAGACCCAGTACTTC.

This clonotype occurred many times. The CDR3 protein is CASSQLAGLGGDTQYF. The CDR3 DNA reads as TGTGCCAGCAGCCAATTGGCGGGGCTCGGAGGAGATACGCAGTATTTT. The J gene is TRBJ2-3, the V gene TRBV3-1, with a tentative D call TRBD2 (6 bases). Trimming pared 2 bases from V and 5 bases from J, leaving 17 bases between. CDR1 and CDR2 from the germline V gene are LGHDT and YNNKEL (reference sequence). The CDR3 length is 16 residues.

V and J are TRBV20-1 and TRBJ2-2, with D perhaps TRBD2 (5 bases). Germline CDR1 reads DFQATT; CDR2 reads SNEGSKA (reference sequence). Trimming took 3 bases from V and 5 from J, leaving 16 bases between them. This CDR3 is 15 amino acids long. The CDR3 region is CSARRVGLVTGELFF. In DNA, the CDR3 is TGCAGTGCTAGGAGGGTCGGTTTGGTTACCGGGGAGCTGTTTTTT.

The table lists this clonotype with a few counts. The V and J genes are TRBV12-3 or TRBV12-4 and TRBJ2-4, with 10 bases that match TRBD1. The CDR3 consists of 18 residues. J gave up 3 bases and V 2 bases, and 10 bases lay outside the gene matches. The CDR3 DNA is TGTGCCAGCAGTTTACGGGGGACAGGGGTGTCCGGCAAAAACATTCAGTACTTC. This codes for CASSLRGTGVSGKNIQYF.

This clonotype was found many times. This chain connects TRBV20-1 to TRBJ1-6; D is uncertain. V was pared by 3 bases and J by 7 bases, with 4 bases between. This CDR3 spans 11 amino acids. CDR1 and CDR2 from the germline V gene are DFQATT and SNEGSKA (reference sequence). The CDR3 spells CSASVNSPLHF. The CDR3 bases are TGCAGTGCTAGTGTAAATTCACCCCTCCACTTT.

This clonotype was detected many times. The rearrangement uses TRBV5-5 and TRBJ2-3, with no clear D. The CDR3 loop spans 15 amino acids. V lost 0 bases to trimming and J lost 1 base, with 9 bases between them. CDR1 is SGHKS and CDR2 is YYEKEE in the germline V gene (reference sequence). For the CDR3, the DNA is TGTGCCAGCAGCTTGGCCCGGACGGGCACAGATACGCAGTATTTT. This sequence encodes CASSLARTGTDTQYF.

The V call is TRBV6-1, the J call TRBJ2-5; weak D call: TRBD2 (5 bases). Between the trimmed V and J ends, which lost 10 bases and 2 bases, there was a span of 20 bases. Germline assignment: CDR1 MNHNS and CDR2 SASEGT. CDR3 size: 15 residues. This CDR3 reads CATGGVGGLQETQYF. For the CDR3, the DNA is TGTGCCACCGGTGGGGTTGGCGGACTGCAAGAGACCCAGTACTTC.

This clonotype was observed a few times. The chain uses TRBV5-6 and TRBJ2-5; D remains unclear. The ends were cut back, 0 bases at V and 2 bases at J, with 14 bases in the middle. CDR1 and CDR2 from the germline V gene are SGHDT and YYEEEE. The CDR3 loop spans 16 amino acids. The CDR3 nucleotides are TGTGCCAGCAGCTTGGGTTGGCAGGCTCAACAAGAGACCCAGTACTTC. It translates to CASSLGWQAQQETQYF.

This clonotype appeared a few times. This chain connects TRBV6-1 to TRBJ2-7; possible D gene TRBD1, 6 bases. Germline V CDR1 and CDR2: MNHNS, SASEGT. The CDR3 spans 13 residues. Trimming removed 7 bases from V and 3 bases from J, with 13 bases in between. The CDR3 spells CASTARGFYEQYF. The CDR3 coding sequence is TGTGCCAGCACCGCGAGGGGGTTCTACGAGCAGTACTTC.

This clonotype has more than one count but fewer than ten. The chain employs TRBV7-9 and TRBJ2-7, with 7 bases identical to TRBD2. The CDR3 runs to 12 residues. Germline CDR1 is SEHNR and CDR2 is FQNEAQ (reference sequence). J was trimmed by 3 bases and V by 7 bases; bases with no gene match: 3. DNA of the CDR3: TGTGCCAGCAACCGGGGGGACTACGAGCAGTACTTC. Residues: CASNRGDYEQYF.

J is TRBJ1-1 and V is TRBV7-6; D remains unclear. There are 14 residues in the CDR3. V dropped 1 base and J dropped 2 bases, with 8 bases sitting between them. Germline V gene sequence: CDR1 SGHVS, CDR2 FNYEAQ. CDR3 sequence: CASSLVGSNTEAFF. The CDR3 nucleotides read TGTGCCAGCAGCTTAGTTGGCAGTAACACTGAAGCTTTCTTT. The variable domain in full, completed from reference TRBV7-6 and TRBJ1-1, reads GAGVSQSPRYKVTKRGQDVALRCDPISGHVSLYWYRQALGQGPEFLTYFNYEAQQDKSGLPNDRFSAERPEGSISTLTIQRTEQRDSAMYRCASSLVGSNTEAFFGQGTRLTVV.

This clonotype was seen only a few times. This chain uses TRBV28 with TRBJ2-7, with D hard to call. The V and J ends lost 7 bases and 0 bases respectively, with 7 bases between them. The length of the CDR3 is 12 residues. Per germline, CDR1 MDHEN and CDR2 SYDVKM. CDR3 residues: CASIPSSYEQYF. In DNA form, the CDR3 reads TGTGCCAGCATCCCGAGCTCCTACGAGCAGTACTTC.

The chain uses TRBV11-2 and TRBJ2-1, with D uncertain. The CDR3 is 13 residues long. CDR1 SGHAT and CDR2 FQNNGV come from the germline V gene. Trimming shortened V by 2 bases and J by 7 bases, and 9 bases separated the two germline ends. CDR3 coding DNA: TGTGCCAGCAGCTTAATCATGGAGAATGAGCAGTTCTTC. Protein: CASSLIMENEQFF.

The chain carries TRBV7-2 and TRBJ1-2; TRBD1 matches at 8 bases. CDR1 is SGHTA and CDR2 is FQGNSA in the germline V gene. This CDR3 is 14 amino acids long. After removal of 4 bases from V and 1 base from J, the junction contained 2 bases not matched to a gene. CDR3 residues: CASSSDRGNYGYTF. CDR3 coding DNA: TGTGCCAGCAGCTCAGACAGGGGTAACTATGGCTACACCTTC.